A selection of T cell receptor beta chains follows, all from one sample in a study of blood T cell repertoires in COVID-19. TCRdb's table, derived via immunoSEQ multiplex PCR, lists solely in-frame clones and lacks some. The sample includes about 98,000 clones, 81% of them seen just once. The sequenced sample was peripheral blood. The receptor source for this set is an elderly woman with acute or convalescent COVID-19. Each CDR3 is given with its conserved first and last residue.

v_call cdr3_aa
TRBV30 CAWREQALYGYTF
TRBV7-9 CASGLRQGIQNIQYF
TRBV7-6 CASSLGGTETF
TRBV4-3 CASSRDRFSYEQYF
TRBV6-5 CASSSGGTGDTEAFF
TRBV6-2/TRBV6-3 CASRSSGGGGELFF
TRBV6-5 CASRSGTGKSPLHF
TRBV7-2 CASSLSPETQYF
TRBV4-3 CASSQDLDFYGYTF
TRBV28 CASSSAGTAGGYTF
TRBV27 CASSLSGRLNTEAFF
TRBV9 CASSRSGGNTDTQYF
TRBV3-1/TRBV3-2 CASNTGQGSAEAFF
TRBV28 CASSSLQDPGTF
TRBV7-2 CASSLGGRGEETQYF
TRBV18 CASSPHLDTEAFF
TRBV11-2 CASSLDRVTEAFF
TRBV11-3 CASSYSWRDRVSLGETQYF
TRBV11-2 CASSGDWTGGTEAFF
TRBV3-1/TRBV3-2 CASSQDRVNEKLFF
TRBV5-5 CASSLAAGLAKNIQYF
TRBV21-1 CASSKGTSGRSTDTQYF
TRBV5-5 CASTRDRVDYGYTF
TRBV7-9 CASTSGWTGGYNEQFF
TRBV5-1 CASRPYRANMNTEAFF
TRBV25-1 CASSEEGASYEQYF
TRBV2 CASRGGGGPSYEQYF
TRBV29-1 CSVELLTGPHTGELFF
TRBV6-6 CASQGTSGGAREQFF
TRBV10-3 CAISESIAGALTAETQYF
TRBV5-1 CASSSQGGGNQPQHF
TRBV7-6 CASSRDSRYNEKLFF
TRBV6-6 CASSRLLGGAADTQYF
TRBV7-2 CASSLGGGAETQYF
TRBV11-2 CASSLLGTDTQYF
TRBV29-1 CSVARDSNSGNTIYF
TRBV3-1/TRBV3-2 CASSQGLAVVQETQYF
TRBV6-5 CASRLQGQVNTEAFF
TRBV12-3/TRBV12-4 CASSLRSNTEAFF
TRBV7-9 CASSPSTGLYGYTF
TRBV19 CASSIYRGGMAEAFF